The next 5 T cell receptor beta chains were all read from a single sample in a study of CD8 T cells in Susac syndrome (dated by TCRdb to about 2019). Library generation was performed with the immunoSEQ multiplex PCR assay. RNA was extracted using the RNeasy kit, and about 0.45 to 1 ug of the RNA was reverse transcribed with random hexamers. In-frame beta chains were kept once TCRdb had trimmed the public reads at Q25 with fastp and called clones with MiXCR. Every CDR3 protein is listed once, alongside the most common genes and DNA of its rows. Within this sample are fewer than 350,000 distinct CDR3 sequences, with about 92% of them counted one time only. The top ten clonotypes cover less than 0.08% of the sample. Sequencing input: CD4+ T cells from PBMCs. These receptors were obtained from a human donor with multiple sclerosis.

The chain couples TRBV9 to TRBJ2-1; the match to TRBD2 covers 10 bases. CDR1 SGDLS and CDR2 YYNGEE come from the germline V gene. The CDR3 spans 20 residues. V lost 4 bases to trimming and J lost 4 bases; unmatched junction nucleotides: 20. DNA for the CDR3: TGTGCCAGCAGCCACCAACGAGGCGGACTAGCGGCCGGGGGTTACAATGAGCAGTTCTTC. This encodes CASSHQRGGLAAGGYNEQFF.

V is TRBV7-2 and J is TRBJ2-5, with D possibly being TRBD1 (5 bases). In germline, CDR1 is SGHTA, CDR2 FQGNSA. The V end lost 1 base, the J end lost 5 bases, and 17 bases lay between the germline ends. The CDR3 spans 16 residues. The CDR3 protein is CASSLGVWGPKETQYF. Written as DNA, the CDR3 is TGTGCCAGCAGCTTAGGGGTATGGGGCCCAAAGGAGACCCAGTACTTC.

The chain links TRBV6-5 to TRBJ2-2; 7 nucleotides align to TRBD2. Germline trimming cut 6 bases from V and 6 bases from J; bases unmatched to any gene: 7. The CDR3 contains 14 residues. CDR1 MNHEY and CDR2 SVGAGI come from the germline V gene. This chain's CDR3 is CASSTSDVPGELFF. In nucleotides, the CDR3 is TGTGCCAGCAGCACTAGCGATGTTCCCGGGGAGCTGTTTTTT.

V usage is TRBV30 and J usage is TRBJ1-2; no clear D gene. Germline V gene data show CDR1 as GTSNPN and CDR2 as SVGIG (reference sequence). Trimming removed 1 base at V and 3 bases at J, with 3 bases between. The CDR3 consists of 11 residues. In nucleotides, the CDR3 is TGTGCCTGGAGTGCCCACTATGGCTACACCTTC. It codes for CAWSAHYGYTF. Based on the CDR3 plus reference TRBV30 and TRBJ1-2, the full variable domain is SQTIHQWPATLVQPVGSPLSLECTVEGTSNPNLYWYRQAAGRGLQLLFYSVGIGQISSEVPQNLSASRPQDRQFILSSKKLLLSDSGFYLCAWSAHYGYTFGSGTRLTVV.

The gene calls are TRBV7-9 and TRBJ1-2; D not certain. V lost 10 bases to trimming and J lost 2 bases, with 14 bases between them. This CDR3 contains 13 residues. The germline CDR1 and CDR2 sequences are SEHNR and FQNEAQ (reference sequence). The CDR3 spells CATPNAPNYGYTF. In nucleotides, the CDR3 is TGTGCCACCCCGAACGCGCCCAACTATGGCTACACCTTC.